This TCR beta chain was identified during a study of cytomegalovirus exposure and HLA in healthy donors. There are 15 residues in the CDR3. The V gene's germline CDR1 is MNHEY and CDR2 SVGAGI. V gave up 2 bases and J gave up 7 bases, with 14 bases separating them. Primers included in the PCR were 60 Vbeta and 13 Jbeta primers. Produced via immunoSEQ multiplex PCR; TCRdb's table is partial and in-frame only. The data contain under 200,000 clones, roughly four fifths of them singletons. This receptor was obtained from a woman under 30 in good health and CMV-seronegative. Sequencing input: PBMCs. The chain carries TRBV6-5 and TRBJ1-4; maybe TRBD1 (5 bases). The CDR3 is CASSYMGEAGEKLFF. The CDR3 DNA reads as TGTGCCAGCAGTTACATGGGGGAAGCGGGTGAAAAACTGTTTTTT.